The 18 T cell receptor beta chains in this list originate from one sample, sequenced in a study of cytomegalovirus exposure and HLA in healthy donors. The study ran its PCR with 60 Vbeta and 13 Jbeta primers. Clones were sequenced by immunoSEQ multiplex PCR, and TCRdb holds only the in-frame ones, with some missing. Of 85,000 to 100,000 clones in the sample, approximately 72% were seen once. The specimen was PBMCs. Receptors originate from a woman between 35 and 50 years old in good health and CMV-seropositive.

The rearrangement joins TRBV4-1 to TRBJ1-2; D not resolved. Germline V CDR1 and CDR2: MGHRA, YSYEKL. This CDR3 spans 13 amino acids. The V end was cut by 3 bases, the J end by 2 bases, with 7 bases between. CDR3 amino acids: CASSQGRNYGYTF. The CDR3 nucleotides read TGCGCCAGCAGCCAGGGGAGGAACTATGGCTACACCTTC.

The chain is built from TRBV7-8 and TRBJ1-3, with 8 nucleotides matching TRBD1. The length of the CDR3 is 14 residues. V lost 5 bases to trimming and J lost 4 bases; unmatched junction nucleotides: 4. Per germline, CDR1 SGHVS and CDR2 FQNEAQ. CDR3 DNA: TGTGCCAGCAGCCCCCGGACAGGGGGAAACACCATATATTTT. The encoded protein is CASSPRTGGNTIYF.

The chain carries TRBV6-1 and TRBJ1-5; D gene unclear. V was cut by 6 bases and J by 2 bases, with 11 bases left in between. The CDR3 has 14 residues. CDR1 is MNHNS and CDR2 is SASEGT in the germline V gene. The CDR3 nucleotides are TGTGCCAGCAGCGGACTGTCCGGCAATCAGCCCCAGCATTTT. Translation gives CASSGLSGNQPQHF.

As to this clone: The junction shows a germline mismatch at one end, possibly a read error. This rearrangement joins TRBV7-9 to TRBJ1-2; 8 nucleotides align to TRBD1. In germline, CDR1 is SEHNR, CDR2 FQNEAQ (reference sequence). The CDR3 length is 18 residues. The CDR3 nucleotides read TGTTCCAGCAGCTTAGACTTTTGGCCGGACAGGGTTAACTATGGCTACACCTTC. Its protein product is CSSSLDFWPDRVNYGYTF. Full variable domain (outside the CDR3, taken from reference TRBV7-9 and TRBJ1-2): DTGVSQNPRHKITKRGQNVTFRCDPISEHNRLYWYRQTLGQGPEFLTYFQNEAQLEKSRLLSDRFSAERPKGSFSTLEIQRTEQGDSAMYLCSSSLDFWPDRVNYGYTFGSGTRLTVV.

This sequence joins TRBV9 and TRBJ2-3, with a weak D call TRBD1 (6 bases). With 2 bases removed from V and 3 bases from J, the gap between germline ends came to 16 bases. This CDR3 is built from 16 residues. Per germline, CDR1 SGDLS and CDR2 YYNGEE. CDR3 coding DNA: TGTGCCAGCAGCGTTATCCCGGGACACGGTACAGATACGCAGTATTTT. Its protein product is CASSVIPGHGTDTQYF.

The CDR3 loop is CASSLDAGAVNIQYF. DNA of the CDR3: TGTGCCAGCAGCTTAGATGCGGGAGCGGTAAACATTCAGTACTTC. V gene TRBV7-9 combines with J gene TRBJ2-4; 7 nucleotides line up with TRBD2. CDR1 and CDR2 (germline): SEHNR, FQNEAQ (reference sequence). V was clipped by 1 base and J by 6 bases; unmatched bases: 6. CDR3 size: 15 residues. Full variable domain (missing parts from reference TRBV7-9 and TRBJ2-4): DTGVSQNPRHKITKRGQNVTFRCDPISEHNRLYWYRQTLGQGPEFLTYFQNEAQLEKSRLLSDRFSAERPKGSFSTLEIQRTEQGDSAMYLCASSLDAGAVNIQYFGAGTRLSVL.

The V gene is TRBV28, the J gene TRBJ2-5, with 8 nucleotides matching TRBD1. In germline, CDR1 is MDHEN, CDR2 SYDVKM. The CDR3 sequence is 15 residues long. The ends lost 8 bases at V and 0 bases at J; junction bases unmatched: 8. The CDR3 region is CASREHRGDQETQYF. DNA for the CDR3: TGTGCCAGCCGAGAGCACAGGGGGGACCAAGAGACCCAGTACTTC.

The genes are TRBV28 and TRBJ2-1; the D gene is possibly TRBD1 (5 bases). CDR1 is MDHEN and CDR2 is SYDVKM in the germline V gene. Trimming cost V 2 bases and J 8 bases, with 13 bases left between them. CDR3 size: 14 residues. CDR3 in DNA: TGTGCCAGCAGTTTAGGTCCAGGGCTGGATGAGCAGTTCTTC. As protein: CASSLGPGLDEQFF.

V and J are TRBV6-1 and TRBJ2-2; 9 bases are a match to TRBD2. CDR1 is MNHNS, CDR2 SASEGT, per germline. Trimming took 7 bases from V and 0 from J; bases not matched to a gene: 3. This CDR3 is 15 amino acids long. CDR3 sequence: CASTLAGANTGELFF. DNA of the CDR3: TGTGCCAGCACCTTAGCGGGAGCGAACACCGGGGAGCTGTTTTTT.

The chain has TRBV7-8 and TRBJ2-5, with 11 positions matching TRBD1. The CDR3 loop spans 18 amino acids. V trimming: 4 bases; J trimming: 11 bases; junction bases outside the gene matches: 21. The germline CDR1 and CDR2 sequences are SGHVS and FQNEAQ. CDR3 protein: CASSSQGQGEARDSEQYF. DNA for the CDR3: TGTGCCAGCAGCTCCCAGGGACAGGGGGAGGCGCGGGATTCAGAACAGTACTTC.

The rearrangement joins TRBV7-6 to TRBJ2-3; 7 bases fit TRBD1. V shed 7 bases and J 1 base; nucleotides not matched to a gene: 5. The CDR3 is made up of 14 amino acids. Germline lookup yields CDR1 SGHVS and CDR2 FNYEAQ. This CDR3 reads CASTPGQRTDTQYF. For the CDR3, the DNA is TGTGCCAGCACCCCGGGACAGCGCACAGATACGCAGTATTTT.

The chain couples TRBV7-9 to TRBJ2-7; TRBD2 matches at 13 bases. The CDR3 consists of 15 residues. The V gene's germline CDR1 is SEHNR and CDR2 FQNEAQ (reference sequence). V was pared by 1 base and J by 5 bases, with 2 bases of the junction left unmatched. In nucleotides, the CDR3 is TGTGCCAGCAGCTTAGAGGGGACTAGCGGGGACGAGCAGTACTTC. Encoded protein: CASSLEGTSGDEQYF.

The rearrangement uses TRBV10-3 and TRBJ1-4; TRBD1 is a possible D gene (5 bases). V gave up 4 bases and J gave up 8 bases, with 8 bases separating them. This CDR3 contains 12 residues. Per germline, CDR1 ENHRY and CDR2 SYGVKD. CDR3 nucleotides: TGTGCCATCAGTGGCCGGGGGGAAAAACTGTTTTTT. It yields the protein CAISGRGEKLFF.

The rearrangement uses TRBV5-1 and TRBJ2-7, with 9 bases fitting TRBD1. V lost 5 bases to trimming and J lost 1 base; unmatched junction nucleotides: 4. CDR1 and CDR2 from the germline V gene are SGHRS and YFSETQ. CDR3 length: 14 amino acids. The CDR3 is CASRGQGVSYEQYF. The CDR3 DNA reads TGCGCCAGCAGGGGACAGGGAGTATCCTACGAGCAGTACTTC.

The chain combines TRBV7-9 with TRBJ2-1; 10 bases align to TRBD1. The CDR3 covers 13 residues. Germline CDR1 is SEHNR and CDR2 is FQNEAQ (reference sequence). Trimming took 3 bases from V and 9 from J; bases not matched to a gene: 2. DNA of the CDR3: TGTGCCAGCAGCTTCCGGGACAGGGGTGAGCAGTTCTTC. Its translation: CASSFRDRGEQFF.

The chain uses TRBV5-1 and TRBJ2-5; TRBD2 matches at 13 bases. The DNA end lines up better with TRBJ2-7; the J call may be wrong. The CDR3 is 16 residues long. The germline V gene has CDR1 SGHRS and CDR2 YFSETQ. For the CDR3, the DNA is TGCGCCAGCAGCTTGGACCGGACTAGCGGGAGAGACGAGCAGTACTTC. Translating gives CASSLDRTSGRDEQYF.

The CDR3 region has the DNA TGTGCTAGTGGTTTTGGCGGGGGAGAGACCCAGTACTTC. Translating it yields CASGFGGGETQYF. The chain has TRBV12-5 and TRBJ2-5; TRBD2 aligns across 7 bases. This CDR3 region has 13 residues. V shed 3 bases and J 4 bases; nucleotides not matched to a gene: 2. Germline CDR1 reads LGHNT; CDR2 reads FRNRAP.

The rearrangement uses TRBV6-5 and TRBJ1-2; 7 nucleotides line up with TRBD1. V shed 5 bases, J shed 2 bases, and the junction held 8 bases outside the gene matches. From germline, CDR1 is MNHEY and CDR2 SVGAGI. The CDR3 totals 15 residues. CDR3 DNA sequence: TGTGCCAGCAGTCAAGGGCGGGACAGAAACTATGGCTACACCTTC. Residues: CASSQGRDRNYGYTF.